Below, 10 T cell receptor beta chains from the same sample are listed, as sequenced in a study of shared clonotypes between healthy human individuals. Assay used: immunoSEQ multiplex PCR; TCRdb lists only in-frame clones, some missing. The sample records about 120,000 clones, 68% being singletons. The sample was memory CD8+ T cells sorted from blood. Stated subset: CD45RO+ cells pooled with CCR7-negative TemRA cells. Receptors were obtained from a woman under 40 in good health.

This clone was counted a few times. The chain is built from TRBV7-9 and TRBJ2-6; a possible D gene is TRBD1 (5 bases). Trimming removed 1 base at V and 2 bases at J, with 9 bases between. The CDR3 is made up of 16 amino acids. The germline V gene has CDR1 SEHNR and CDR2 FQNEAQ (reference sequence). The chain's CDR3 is CASSLVMGPGANVLTF. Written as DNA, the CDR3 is TGTGCCAGCAGCTTAGTCATGGGGCCTGGGGCCAACGTCCTGACTTTC.

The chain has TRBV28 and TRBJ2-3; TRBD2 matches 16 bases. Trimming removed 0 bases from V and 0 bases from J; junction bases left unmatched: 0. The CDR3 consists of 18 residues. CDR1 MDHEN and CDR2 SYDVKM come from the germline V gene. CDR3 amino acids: CASSLWGLAGGSTDTQYF. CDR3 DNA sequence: TGTGCCAGCAGTTTATGGGGACTAGCGGGAGGGAGCACAGATACGCAGTATTTT.

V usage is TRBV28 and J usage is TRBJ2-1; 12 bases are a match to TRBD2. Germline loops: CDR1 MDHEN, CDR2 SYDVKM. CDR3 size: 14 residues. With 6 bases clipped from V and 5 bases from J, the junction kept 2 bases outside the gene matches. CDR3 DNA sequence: TGTGCCAGCAGGGGACTAGCGGGCCACAATGAGCAGTTCTTC. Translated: CASRGLAGHNEQFF.

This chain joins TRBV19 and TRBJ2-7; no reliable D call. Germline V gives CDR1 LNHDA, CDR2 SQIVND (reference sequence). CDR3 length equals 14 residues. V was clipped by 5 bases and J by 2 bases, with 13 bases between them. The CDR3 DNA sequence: TGTGCCAGTAGTGACCCCCGCGAAACCTACGAGCAGTACTTC. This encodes CASSDPRETYEQYF.

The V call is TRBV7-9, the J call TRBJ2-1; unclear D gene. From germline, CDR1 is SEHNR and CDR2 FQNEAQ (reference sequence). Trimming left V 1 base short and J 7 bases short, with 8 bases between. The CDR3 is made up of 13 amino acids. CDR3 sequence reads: CASSLEWGNEQFF. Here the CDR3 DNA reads TGTGCCAGCAGCTTAGAGTGGGGAAATGAGCAGTTCTTC.

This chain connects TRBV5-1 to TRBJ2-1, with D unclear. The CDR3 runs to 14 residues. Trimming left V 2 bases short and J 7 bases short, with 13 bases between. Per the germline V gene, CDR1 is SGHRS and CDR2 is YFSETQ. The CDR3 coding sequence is TGCGCCAGCAGCTTAGGTCTATCTAGGAATGAGCAGTTCTTC. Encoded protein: CASSLGLSRNEQFF.

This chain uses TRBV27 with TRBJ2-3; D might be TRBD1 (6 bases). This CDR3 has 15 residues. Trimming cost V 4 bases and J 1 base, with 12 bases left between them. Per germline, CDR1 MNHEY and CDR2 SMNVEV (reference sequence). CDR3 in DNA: TGTGCCAGCAGTTCTAGACAGGCGGGCACAGATACGCAGTATTTT. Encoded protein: CASSSRQAGTDTQYF.

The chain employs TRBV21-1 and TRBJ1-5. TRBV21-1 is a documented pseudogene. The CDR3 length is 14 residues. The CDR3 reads CASSKVPCNQPQHF. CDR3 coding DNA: TGTGCCAGCAGCAAAGTTCCGTGCAATCAGCCCCAGCATTTT.

CDR3 residues: CASSPGVAAVNEQYF. The CDR3, as DNA: TGTGCCAGCAGTCCCGGGGTAGCGGCAGTCAACGAGCAGTACTTC. V usage is TRBV6-5 and J usage is TRBJ2-7; perhaps TRBD2 as D (6 bases). V was cut by 5 bases and J by 5 bases, with 19 bases left in between. The germline gives CDR1 MNHEY, CDR2 SVGAGI. The CDR3 length is 15 residues.

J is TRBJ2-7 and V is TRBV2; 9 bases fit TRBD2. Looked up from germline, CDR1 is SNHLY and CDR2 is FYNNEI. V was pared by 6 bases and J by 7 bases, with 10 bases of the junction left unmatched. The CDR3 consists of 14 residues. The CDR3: CASSFGLAKEEQYF. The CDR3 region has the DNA TGTGCCAGCAGCTTTGGACTAGCGAAGGAAGAGCAGTACTTC.